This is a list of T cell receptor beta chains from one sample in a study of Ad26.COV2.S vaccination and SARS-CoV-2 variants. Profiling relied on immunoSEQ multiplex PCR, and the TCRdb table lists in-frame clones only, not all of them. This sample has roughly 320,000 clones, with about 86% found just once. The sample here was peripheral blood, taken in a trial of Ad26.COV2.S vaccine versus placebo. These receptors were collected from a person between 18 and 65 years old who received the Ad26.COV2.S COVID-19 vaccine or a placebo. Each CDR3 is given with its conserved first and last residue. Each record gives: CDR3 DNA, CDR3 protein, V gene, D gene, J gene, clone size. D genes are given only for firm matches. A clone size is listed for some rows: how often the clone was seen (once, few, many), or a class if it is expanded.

TGTGCCAGCAGTTACCAGACAGGGGCCGAGCAGTACTTC,CASSYQTGAEQYF,TRBV11-2,TRBD1,TRBJ2-7,.
TGTGCCAGCAGTTTAAGACAGGGGTACACTGAAGCTTTCTTT,CASSLRQGYTEAFF,TRBV27,TRBD1,TRBJ1-1,.
TGTGCCAGCAGGGGACATCCGAACACCGGGGAGCTGTTTTTT,CASRGHPNTGELFF,TRBV2,.,TRBJ2-2,.
TGTGCCAGCACCAAAGGACAGGGAAGATATGGCTACACCTTC,CASTKGQGRYGYTF,TRBV6-5,TRBD1,TRBJ1-2,few
TGTGCCAGCAGCTTGAACAGCCGAAACACCATATATTTT,CASSLNSRNTIYF,TRBV7-2,.,TRBJ1-3,.
TGCGCCAGCAGTGCGCTTCAAGAGACCCAGTACTTC,CASSALQETQYF,TRBV10-2,.,TRBJ2-5,.
TGTGCCAGCACCAAGGACAGGGCGAACACTGAAGCTTTCTTT,CASTKDRANTEAFF,TRBV2,TRBD1,TRBJ1-1,.
TGTGCCAGCAGCCAAGAAATGGGACCAAACACCGGGGAGCTGTTTTTT,CASSQEMGPNTGELFF,TRBV4-2,.,TRBJ2-2,.
TGTGCCAGCAGCTTGACGGGGCGGAATGGCTACACCTTC,CASSLTGRNGYTF,TRBV5-8,.,TRBJ1-2,.
TGTGCCAGCAGCCAAGGGATAGGGGGTGAGGATACTGAAGCTTTCTTT,CASSQGIGGEDTEAFF,TRBV4-2,.,TRBJ1-1,.
TGCGCCAGCAGCTTGTCAAAAGTGGCAGCCGCTGAGCTGTTTTTT,CASSLSKVAAAELFF,TRBV5-1,.,TRBJ2-2,.
TGCGCCAGCAGCCAAGATTACCGAGGCTCCTACGAGCAGTACTTC,CASSQDYRGSYEQYF,TRBV4-3,.,TRBJ2-7,.
TGTGCCAGCACCCCCGACGGGAACTCCTACGAGCAGTACTTC,CASTPDGNSYEQYF,TRBV6-2/TRBV6-3,.,TRBJ2-7,.
TGTGCCAGCAGCTTGGGGGCGGGTCCGGCGAAAGATACGCAGTATTTT,CASSLGAGPAKDTQYF,TRBV7-3,.,TRBJ2-3,once
TGTGCCTGGAGATGGGGACAGCTTAATGAAAAACTGTTTTTT,CAWRWGQLNEKLFF,TRBV30,TRBD1,TRBJ1-4,.
TGCGCCAGCAGCTCGGACGGACAGCCGAACACTGAAGCTTTCTTT,CASSSDGQPNTEAFF,TRBV5-1,.,TRBJ1-1,.
TGTGCCACCAGTGATGAGACAGACTTCAATGAGCAGTTCTTC,CATSDETDFNEQFF,TRBV24-1,.,TRBJ2-1,.
TGTGCCAGCAGCGTAAATACGCCGGGAGACCCGAACACTGAAGCTTTCTTT,CASSVNTPGDPNTEAFF,TRBV9,.,TRBJ1-1,.
TGTGCCTGGGCCGGGGTAGGGGCCTACGAGCAGTACTTC,CAWAGVGAYEQYF,TRBV30,.,TRBJ2-7,.
TGTGCCAGCAGCTTACCCCCCGGCGGGACGGGGGATTCACCCCTCCACTTT,CASSLPPGGTGDSPLHF,TRBV11-2,.,TRBJ1-6,.
TGTGCCAGCAGCGGACCGACAGCTCCGGGCGAGGCTTTCTTT,CASSGPTAPGEAFF,TRBV5-6,.,TRBJ1-1,.
TGTGCCAGTAGTGGCCCCGGCAGGGGGCAAAATCAGCCCCAGCATTTT,CASSGPGRGQNQPQHF,TRBV19,TRBD1,TRBJ1-5,.
TGCGCCAGCAGCCAAGACCCGAGCGGGACAGGGGTAGCCAAAAACATTCAGTACTTC,CASSQDPSGTGVAKNIQYF,TRBV4-3,TRBD1,TRBJ2-4,.
TGTGCCAGCAGTTACTCGGGTCGGAGGAGTAATCAGCCCCAGCATTTT,CASSYSGRRSNQPQHF,TRBV6-5,.,TRBJ1-5,.